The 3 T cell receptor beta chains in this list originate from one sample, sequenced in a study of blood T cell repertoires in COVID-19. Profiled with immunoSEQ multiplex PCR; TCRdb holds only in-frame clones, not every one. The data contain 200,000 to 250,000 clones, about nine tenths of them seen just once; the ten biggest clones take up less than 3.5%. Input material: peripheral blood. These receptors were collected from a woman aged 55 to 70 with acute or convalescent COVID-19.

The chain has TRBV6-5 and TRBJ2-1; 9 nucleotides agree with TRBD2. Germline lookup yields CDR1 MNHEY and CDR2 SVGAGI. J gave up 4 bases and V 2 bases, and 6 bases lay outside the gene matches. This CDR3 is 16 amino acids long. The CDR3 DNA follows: TGTGCCAGCAGTTACAAGGTGACTAGCGGATACAATGAGCAGTTCTTC. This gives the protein CASSYKVTSGYNEQFF.

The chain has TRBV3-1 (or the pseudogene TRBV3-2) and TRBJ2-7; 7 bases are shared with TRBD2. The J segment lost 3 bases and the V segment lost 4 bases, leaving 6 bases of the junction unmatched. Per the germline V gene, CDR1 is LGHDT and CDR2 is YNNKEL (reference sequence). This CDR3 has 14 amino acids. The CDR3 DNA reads TGTGCCAGCAGCCCCGCCGGGAGGCGCTACGAGCAGTACTTC. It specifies CASSPAGRRYEQYF.

CDR3 amino acids: CASKAGGPDTQYF. The CDR3 DNA reads TGTGCCAGCAAGGCGGGGGGGCCAGATACGCAGTATTTT. This chain connects TRBV2 to TRBJ2-3; TRBD2 agrees at 9 bases. CDR3 length equals 13 residues. Losses at the gene ends were 7 bases for V and 4 bases for J; bases not matched to a gene: 3. Per the germline V gene, CDR1 is SNHLY and CDR2 is FYNNEI.